This TCR beta chain was retrieved from a study of regulatory T cells in long-lasting Graves disease. Time point defined: newly diagnosed GD, antithyroid drugs for less than 3 months. The authors made the TCR library using RNA they extracted from PBMCs. Libraries of TCR beta came from iRepertoire HTBI primers plus Arm-PCR of CDR3 regions. One entry per CDR3 protein, called by TCRdb with MiXCR from the multiplex PCR reads. The data hold 400,000 to 650,000 distinct CDR3 sequences, with roughly 15% observed a single time. These data were likewise used in another study, on T cells in Graves' hyperthyroidism and ophthalmopathy.

The material was peripheral blood mononuclear cells (PBMCs), obtained at new diagnosis, from a patient treated with antithyroid drugs. The sequence was collected from a woman aged 40 to 65 with Graves disease.

Here the CDR3 reads CASSEAWGSLMGIGNEQFF. The CDR3 coding sequence is TGTGCCAGCAGTGAAGCGTGGGGGAGCTTAATGGGTATCGGCAATGAGCAGTTCTTC. The genes are TRBV6-1 and TRBJ2-1; D may be TRBD1 or TRBD2 (5 bases each). The V and J ends lost 0 bases and 6 bases respectively, with 24 bases between them. The CDR3 extends over 19 amino acids. Germline assignment: CDR1 MNHNS and CDR2 SASEGT.